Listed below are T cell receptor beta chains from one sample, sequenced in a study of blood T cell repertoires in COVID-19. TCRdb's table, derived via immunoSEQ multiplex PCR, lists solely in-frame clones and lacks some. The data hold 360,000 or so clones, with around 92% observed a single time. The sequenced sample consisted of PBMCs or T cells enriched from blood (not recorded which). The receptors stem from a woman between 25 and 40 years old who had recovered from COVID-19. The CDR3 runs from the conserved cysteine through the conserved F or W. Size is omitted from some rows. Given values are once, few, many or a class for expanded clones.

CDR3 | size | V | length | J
CASGRDRGQEQYF | . | TRBV19 | 13 | TRBJ2-7
CASSLLGAFNTEAFF | . | TRBV7-2 | 15 | TRBJ1-1
CASSEGDRDTGELFF | . | TRBV25-1 | 15 | TRBJ2-2
CASGLVLAGAMTGELFF | . | TRBV12-5 | 17 | TRBJ2-2
CASRGLGPYEQYF | . | TRBV2 | 13 | TRBJ2-7
CATGGRGDTEAFF | . | TRBV15 | 13 | TRBJ1-1
CASSQDRAGYGYTF | . | TRBV6-2/TRBV6-3 | 14 | TRBJ1-2
CASSFLSGSSYEQYF | . | TRBV5-1 | 15 | TRBJ2-7
CSASGLSGRNEQFF | once | TRBV20-1 | 14 | TRBJ2-1
CASSVDPLSYGYTF | . | TRBV9 | 14 | TRBJ1-2
CAWRGAVRRTLSYTF | . | TRBV30 | 15 | TRBJ1-2
CASSLWGQYEQFF | . | TRBV13 | 13 | TRBJ2-1
CASSEEEEPDTQYF | few | TRBV6-1 | 14 | TRBJ2-3
CASSRSTGRNTEAFF | . | TRBV6-5 | 15 | TRBJ1-1
CASSVELATDTQYF | . | TRBV9 | 14 | TRBJ2-3
CASSTPPTGRQPQHF | once | TRBV21-1 | 15 | TRBJ1-5
CASSPGEGSGYTF | . | TRBV18 | 13 | TRBJ1-2
CASSFQDRRTDTQYF | . | TRBV7-9 | 15 | TRBJ2-3
CASSGTGMAGGSPEQFF | few | TRBV28 | 17 | TRBJ2-1
CASSQAFARNYGYTF | once | TRBV27 | 15 | TRBJ1-2